This T cell receptor beta chain is drawn from a study of control samples from healthy donors and cancer patients. A single count supports this clone. The data were produced by immunoSEQ multiplex PCR, yet TCRdb's version contains in-frame clones alone and is incomplete. The sample contains fewer than 200,000 clones, just over 95% of which appear only once. This CDR3 has 15 residues. V was cut by 0 bases and J by 8 bases, with 17 bases left in between. Looked up from germline, CDR1 is SGHNT and CDR2 is YYREEE (reference sequence). The receptor was isolated from a woman aged 25 to 45 in good health. Sequencing input: blood. V and J are TRBV5-4 and TRBJ1-2, with D unclear. CDR3 bases: TGTGCCAGCAGCTTGGCCTCCCGTACTCCGTGGGGCTACACCTTC. It codes for CASSLASRTPWGYTF.